This entry lists 20 T cell receptor beta chains sequenced from one sample in a study of cytotoxic CD8 clonotypes in ibrutinib-treated CLL (dated by TCRdb to the early 2020s). Per the publication, the time point label means: approximately 25 months on ibrutinib. The library was obtained by the immunoSEQ multiplex PCR assay. Imported from immuneACCESS, the table was reduced by TCRdb to in-frame sequences with V and J called. These copies leave out some clones; in studies compared against another copy, an unresolved V gene accounts for under half, and the cause of the remainder is not known. The sample includes about 92,000 clones, with 77% observed a single time. Of the sample, about 26% falls within the top ten clones. This sample comprised PBMCs, obtained after 24 months of ibrutinib treatment. These receptors were collected from a human donor with chronic lymphocytic leukemia.

The V call is TRBV11-1, the J call TRBJ2-7; 12 nucleotides match TRBD2. In germline, CDR1 is SGHAT, CDR2 FQDESV (reference sequence). The CDR3 has 15 amino acids. The ends lost 3 bases at V and 10 bases at J; junction bases unmatched: 10. The chain's CDR3 is CASSFEGTSGPSQYF. CDR3 nucleotide sequence: TGTGCCAGCAGCTTCGAAGGGACTAGCGGGCCTAGTCAGTACTTC. Complete variable domain (other parts from reference TRBV11-1 and TRBJ2-7): EAEVAQSPRYKITEKSQAVAFWCDPISGHATLYWYRQILGQGPELLVQFQDESVVDDSQLPKDRFSAERLKGVDSTLKIQPAELGDSAMYLCASSFEGTSGPSQYFGPGTRLTVT.

On this clone: This specimen includes other DNA sequences encoding the same CDR3. This sequence joins TRBV7-8 and TRBJ1-1, with 9 bases aligning to TRBD1. Germline loops: CDR1 SGHVS, CDR2 FQNEAQ. V was pared by 5 bases and J by 1 base, with 2 bases of the junction left unmatched. The CDR3 contains 14 residues. In nucleotides, the CDR3 is TGTGCCAGCAGCCTGACAGGGGGGAACACTGAAGCTTTCTTT. Translating it yields CASSLTGGNTEAFF.

V usage is TRBV6-5 and J usage is TRBJ2-3; the D is unclear. V was trimmed by 0 bases and J by 2 bases, leaving 6 bases between them. The V gene's germline CDR1 is MNHEY and CDR2 SVGAGI. This CDR3 contains 14 residues. CDR3 nucleotide sequence: TGTGCCAGCAGTTACTCGACGTACACAGATACGCAGTATTTT. Protein sequence: CASSYSTYTDTQYF.

This chain links TRBV19 with TRBJ2-2, with 7 bases aligning to TRBD2. This CDR3 region has 14 residues. The J segment lost 5 bases and the V segment lost 4 bases, leaving 4 bases of the junction unmatched. CDR1 is LNHDA, CDR2 SQIVND, per germline (reference sequence). CDR3 DNA sequence: TGTGCCAGTAGTAGCGGGAGTAGAACCGGGGAGCTGTTTTTT. Its translation: CASSSGSRTGELFF.

This chain links TRBV28 with TRBJ2-1; 8 bases match TRBD1. Per the germline V gene, CDR1 is MDHEN and CDR2 is SYDVKM. The V and J ends lost 2 bases and 4 bases, in that order; junction bases with no gene match: 10. The CDR3 spans 17 residues. CDR3 amino acids: CASSLIQTGGKYNEQFF. In DNA form, the CDR3 reads TGTGCCAGCAGTTTAATCCAAACAGGGGGAAAGTACAATGAGCAGTTCTTC.

Only one count was recorded for this clone. V is TRBV5-1 and J is TRBJ2-5, with 9 bases identical to TRBD1. CDR1 and CDR2 (germline): SGHRS, YFSETQ. Unmatched junction bases numbered 5, after V lost 3 bases and J lost 5 bases. The CDR3 totals 14 residues. The CDR3 region is CASSWTGVGETQYF. The CDR3 DNA reads TGCGCCAGCAGCTGGACAGGGGTGGGGGAGACCCAGTACTTC.

This chain connects TRBV7-8 to TRBJ1-1, with 8 bases that match TRBD1. Germline V gene data show CDR1 as SGHVS and CDR2 as FQNEAQ. The CDR3 spans 16 residues. With V trimmed by 7 bases and J by 2 bases, 12 bases remained unmatched. The CDR3 spells CASTLSPQGVNTEAFF. The CDR3 bases are TGTGCCAGCACCCTCTCCCCACAGGGGGTCAACACTGAAGCTTTCTTT.

The count of this clone is one. V gene TRBV28 combines with J gene TRBJ1-5; 7 bases fit TRBD1. V gave up 5 bases and J gave up 0 bases; unmatched junction bases: 10. This CDR3 region has 17 residues. The germline gives CDR1 MDHEN, CDR2 SYDVKM. CDR3 sequence reads: CASSGGTAYHSNQPQHF. The CDR3 region has the DNA TGTGCCAGCAGTGGCGGGACAGCTTACCATAGCAATCAGCCCCAGCATTTT. The whole variable domain, filled in from reference TRBV28 and TRBJ1-5, reads DVKVTQSSRYLVKRTGEKVFLECVQDMDHENMFWYRQDPGLGLRLIYFSYDVKMKEKGDIPEGYSVSREKKERFSLILESASTNQTSMYLCASSGGTAYHSNQPQHFGDGTRLSIL.

The gene calls are TRBV9 and TRBJ1-1; no clear D gene. The V gene lost 0 bases and the J gene lost 1 base, with 7 bases spanning the gap. The germline V gene has CDR1 SGDLS and CDR2 YYNGEE. This CDR3 has 14 residues. The DNA for the CDR3 is TGTGCCAGCAGCGTAGCAACGGCGAACACTGAAGCTTTCTTT. This sequence encodes CASSVATANTEAFF.

This chain links TRBV28 with TRBJ1-2; D not certain. The CDR3 runs 13 residues. Germline CDR1 reads MDHEN; CDR2 reads SYDVKM. The V end lost 3 bases, the J end lost 8 bases, and 13 bases lay between the germline ends. CDR3 amino acids: CASSFGRSGGYTF. In DNA form, the CDR3 reads TGTGCCAGCAGTTTCGGGCGATCGGGGGGCTACACCTTC.

This clone was picked up a small number of times. This sequence joins TRBV9 and TRBJ1-4; a weak D match, TRBD1 (6 bases). The CDR3 is made up of 14 amino acids. The ends were cut back, 4 bases at V and 2 bases at J, with 9 bases in the middle. Germline assignment: CDR1 SGDLS and CDR2 YYNGEE. The CDR3 sequence is CASSSTGTNEKLFF. The CDR3 DNA is TGTGCCAGCAGCTCCACAGGGACTAATGAAAAACTGTTTTTT.

V gene TRBV15 combines with J gene TRBJ1-5; 7 positions agree with TRBD1. The CDR3 length is 16 residues. Trimming took 3 bases from V and 6 from J; bases not matched to a gene: 11. Germline V gene data show CDR1 as LNHNV and CDR2 as YYDKDF (reference sequence). This CDR3 is CATSRRTGSVPQPQHF. The CDR3 DNA reads TGTGCCACCAGCAGGCGGACAGGCTCTGTACCTCAGCCCCAGCATTTT.

The rearrangement uses TRBV2 and TRBJ1-2; D is perhaps TRBD1 (5 bases). Deletions cut 4 bases from V and 7 bases from J, with 13 bases between. CDR1 and CDR2 (germline): SNHLY, FYNNEI. This CDR3 comprises 13 residues. The CDR3 is CASSVGQGSGYTF. In DNA form, the CDR3 reads TGTGCCAGCAGTGTAGGTCAGGGAAGTGGCTACACCTTC.

The chain combines TRBV6-1 with TRBJ1-5, with D possibly matching TRBD1 (5 bases). Looked up from germline, CDR1 is MNHNS and CDR2 is SASEGT. The V and J ends lost 4 bases and 5 bases respectively, with 12 bases between them. The length of the CDR3 is 14 residues. The DNA for the CDR3 is TGTGCCAGCAGTGTAGTTGACAGTTATCAGCCCCAGCATTTT. It translates to CASSVVDSYQPQHF.

The CDR3 loop is CASSVSSGTGSEQFF. CDR3 bases: TGTGCCAGCAGCGTCTCTAGCGGGACTGGTAGTGAGCAGTTCTTC. The chain carries TRBV9 and TRBJ2-1; TRBD2 agrees at 9 bases. Trimming at V came to 2 bases and at J to 9 bases, leaving 9 bases not matched to a gene. The CDR3 totals 15 residues. Per germline, CDR1 SGDLS and CDR2 YYNGEE.

This clone has a count of ten or more. CDR3 loop: CASSLDGNYGYTF. CDR3 nucleotides: TGTGCCAGCAGCTTAGACGGGAACTATGGCTACACCTTC. The chain employs TRBV11-2 and TRBJ1-2; D is unclear. Deletions cut 0 bases from V and 2 bases from J, with 4 bases between. The germline CDR1 and CDR2 sequences are SGHAT and FQNNGV. The CDR3 sequence is 13 residues long.

The chain couples TRBV27 to TRBJ2-5, with 7 bases that match TRBD2. CDR3 length: 16 amino acids. The germline V gene encodes CDR1 MNHEY and CDR2 SMNVEV (reference sequence). The trim removed 7 bases at V and 4 bases at J, leaving 15 bases unmatched. The CDR3: CASKYGGSGFAETQYF. CDR3 coding DNA: TGTGCCAGCAAGTATGGCGGGAGTGGATTTGCAGAGACCCAGTACTTC.

This clone is a singleton in its sample. The V call is TRBV19, the J call TRBJ1-2, with D uncertain. Germline V CDR1 and CDR2: LNHDA, SQIVND (reference sequence). V was trimmed by 6 bases and J by 8 bases, leaving 22 bases between them. The CDR3 is 15 residues long. CDR3 protein: CASSPTGRVSWGYTF. CDR3 nucleotides: TGTGCCAGTAGCCCAACCGGACGGGTATCTTGGGGCTACACCTTC.

The rearrangement joins TRBV27 to TRBJ1-4; D ambiguous. V lost 7 bases, J lost 7 bases, and 16 bases lay in between. Germline values: CDR1 MNHEY, CDR2 SMNVEV (reference sequence). There are 14 residues in the CDR3. The CDR3 DNA is TGTGCCAGCAAAGTCCGCAGTACGAGTGAAAAACTGTTTTTT. Its protein product is CASKVRSTSEKLFF.

J is TRBJ2-2 and V is TRBV6-1, with 10 bases lining up with TRBD1. This CDR3 has 15 amino acids. With 4 bases clipped from V and 5 bases from J, the junction kept 4 bases outside the gene matches. Looked up from germline, CDR1 is MNHNS and CDR2 is SASEGT. Here the CDR3 reads CASSVSGQGTGELFF. The CDR3 nucleotides read TGTGCCAGCAGTGTATCGGGACAGGGGACCGGGGAGCTGTTTTTT.